The 20 T cell receptor beta chains below all came from one sample that was sequenced in a study of blood T cells in healthy people across ages. The authors ran a second PCR of about 6 to 12 cycles using a sample-barcoded 5' primer and a J-beta primer mix. TCRdb analysed the 5' RACE reads with MiXCR anew, one entry per CDR3 protein. The table includes 1,500,000 or so distinct CDR3 sequences, around 40% detected once. Sequencing was done on a sample of blood. These receptors all stem from a woman between 18 and 29 years old in good health.

The chain combines TRBV21-1 with TRBJ2-2; the table names TRBD2, a call not compared with the DNA. TRBV21-1 is recorded as a pseudogene. The CDR3 covers 15 residues. The CDR3 sequence: CASSKAGGTTGELFF. The CDR3 DNA reads as TGTGCCAGCAGCAAAGCGGGAGGGACCACCGGGGAGCTGTTTTTT.

The chain employs TRBV25-1 and TRBJ2-2, with D possibly matching TRBD1 (5 bases). CDR3 size: 13 residues. Germline assignment: CDR1 MGHDK and CDR2 SYGVNS. V was clipped by 10 bases and J by 3 bases, with 12 bases between them. CDR3 protein: CAIRGHDTGELFF. Here the CDR3 DNA reads TGTGCCATCCGAGGACACGACACCGGGGAGCTGTTTTTT. Combining the CDR3 with reference TRBV25-1 and TRBJ2-2 gives the whole variable domain EADIYQTPRYLVIGTGKKITLECSQTMGHDKMYWYQQDPGMELHLIHYSYGVNSTEKGDLSSESTVSRIRTEHFPLTLESARPSHTSQYLCAIRGHDTGELFFGEGSRLTVL.

Worth noting for this clonotype: The junction does not match germline at one end; this may be a read error. This chain connects TRBV6-2 or TRBV6-3 to TRBJ1-4; 9 positions agree with TRBD1. Germline V gene sequence: CDR1 MNHEY, CDR2 SVGEGT. The CDR3 loop spans 14 amino acids. CDR3 DNA sequence: TGTGACAGCAATCTGGGACAGGGACATGAAAAACTGTTTTTT. Protein: CDSNLGQGHEKLFF.

As for this clonotype: An end of the junction differs from the germline gene, which may be a read error. The gene calls are TRBV28 and TRBJ1-2; tentatively, D is TRBD1 (6 bases). CDR1 and CDR2 from the germline V gene are MDHEN and SYDVKM. The CDR3 length is 15 residues. CDR3 DNA: TGTGCCAGCAGTTTACTTGGACAGCGACTCTATGGCCACACCTTC. Protein: CASSLLGQRLYGHTF.

The J gene is TRBJ2-1, the V gene TRBV5-1; 11 nucleotides line up with TRBD2. This CDR3 has 15 amino acids. Germline V CDR1 and CDR2: SGHRS, YFSETQ. Trimming removed 3 bases from V and 7 bases from J; junction bases left unmatched: 6. DNA for the CDR3: TGCGCCAGCAGCTATAGCGGGAGGGCCGGGAATGAGCAGTTCTTC. Amino acids: CASSYSGRAGNEQFF.

The V and J genes are TRBV15 and TRBJ2-7; the D gene is possibly TRBD2 (5 bases). From germline, CDR1 is LNHNV and CDR2 YYDKDF (reference sequence). The CDR3 consists of 14 residues. V was trimmed by 0 bases and J by 6 bases, leaving 12 bases between them. The CDR3 DNA sequence: TGTGCCACCAGCAGAGATCGGGATTTGCTCGAGCAGTACTTC. Translating gives CATSRDRDLLEQYF. Based on the CDR3 plus reference TRBV15 and TRBJ2-7, the full variable domain is DAMVIQNPRYQVTQFGKPVTLSCSQTLNHNVMYWYQQKSSQAPKLLFHYYDKDFNNEADTPDNFQSRRPNTSFCFLDIRSPGLGDTAMYLCATSRDRDLLEQYFGPGTRLTVT.

This sequence joins TRBV12-3 or TRBV12-4 and TRBJ1-1; D is perhaps TRBD1 (6 bases). V was shortened by 7 bases and J by 4 bases, with 13 bases between the two germline ends. The CDR3 runs 13 residues. CDR3 DNA sequence: TGTGCCAGCACCGATACAGGGACCACTGAAGCTTTCTTT. Translation: CASTDTGTTEAFF.

As to this clonotype: This may be a read error: a much more frequent sequence differs by one nucleotide. The rearrangement uses TRBV4-3 and TRBJ2-5, with D unclear. From germline, CDR1 is LGHNA and CDR2 YSLEER. The CDR3 has 13 amino acids. This CDR3 reads CASRQEMWKTQYF. Written as DNA, the CDR3 is TGCGCCAGCCGCCAAGAAATGTGGAAGACCCAGTACTTC.

CDR3 protein: CASSLDRAAEAFF. DNA for the CDR3: TGTGCCAGCTCCCTGGACAGGGCCGCTGAAGCTTTCTTT. The chain employs TRBV12-3 or TRBV12-4 and TRBJ1-1; 8 bases align to TRBD1. Trimming cost V 8 bases and J 6 bases; bases outside gene matches: 8. This CDR3 has 13 residues.

The genes are TRBV18 and TRBJ1-2, with a possible D match to TRBD1 (6 bases). V lost 8 bases and J 8 bases, leaving 18 bases between the germline ends. The germline V gene encodes CDR1 KGHSH and CDR2 LQKENI. The CDR3 contains 13 residues. CDR3 loop: CASQPDSLPGYTF. The CDR3 DNA sequence: TGTGCCAGCCAACCGGACAGCCTCCCGGGCTACACCTTC.

The chain has TRBV7-3 and TRBJ2-1, with a possible D match to TRBD2 (6 bases). The CDR3 length is 14 residues. V lost 2 bases, J lost 6 bases, and 11 bases lay in between. Germline CDR1 and CDR2: SGHTA and FQGTGA. Written as DNA, the CDR3 is TGTGCCAGCAGCTTATCGGGAGCGATCAATGAGCAGTTCTTC. Translated: CASSLSGAINEQFF.

This clonotype was seen a few times. The chain couples TRBV20-1 to TRBJ1-4; D ambiguous. V was cut by 8 bases and J by 8 bases, with 21 bases left in between. The CDR3 is made up of 14 amino acids. CDR1 and CDR2 from the germline V gene are DFQATT and SNEGSKA (reference sequence). The CDR3 region has the DNA TGCAGTCCCACGCCGGTTTCACCCGGGGAAAAACTGTTTTTT. Protein product: CSPTPVSPGEKLFF.

The table lists this clonotype with many counts. The chain joins TRBV4-3 to TRBJ1-2; D gene unclear. This CDR3 is 16 amino acids long. The V gene lost 0 bases and the J gene lost 0 bases, with 11 bases spanning the gap. Germline CDR1 reads LGHNA; CDR2 reads YSLEER. CDR3 nucleotides: TGCGCCAGCAGCCAAGACCGCGGCAGCGCTAACTATGGCTACACCTTC. This codes for CASSQDRGSANYGYTF.

This clonotype was detected only a few times. This rearrangement joins TRBV9 to TRBJ2-3; TRBD2 aligns across 9 bases. V was pared by 0 bases and J by 2 bases, with 7 bases of the junction left unmatched. Germline-derived CDR1 and CDR2 are SGDLS and YYNGEE. The CDR3 is 17 residues long. The CDR3 region is CASSVGASGTYTDTQYF. Written as DNA, the CDR3 is TGTGCCAGCAGCGTAGGGGCTAGCGGGACATACACAGATACGCAGTATTTT.

This clonotype was seen a handful of times. V is TRBV12-3 or TRBV12-4 and J is TRBJ1-1, with D perhaps TRBD1 (6 bases). Trimming stripped 1 base from V and 1 base from J, with 10 bases between. The CDR3 runs to 15 residues. The CDR3, as DNA: TGTGCCAGCAGTTTAGGGGGACAAAAGAACACTGAAGCTTTCTTT. Its protein is CASSLGGQKNTEAFF.

The rearrangement joins TRBV12-3 or TRBV12-4 to TRBJ1-1; no definite D call. V dropped 5 bases and J dropped 1 base, with 11 bases sitting between them. There are 14 residues in the CDR3. The CDR3 DNA is TGTGCCAGCAGTGACCTGGGAGGGAACACTGAAGCTTTCTTT. It codes for CASSDLGGNTEAFF.

J is TRBJ1-1 and V is TRBV11-2, with no clear D. Between the trimmed V and J ends, which lost 1 base and 1 base, there was a span of 7 bases. The CDR3 length is 14 residues. Germline loops: CDR1 SGHAT, CDR2 FQNNGV. CDR3 amino acids: CASSLVPKNTEAFF. CDR3 DNA: TGTGCCAGCAGCTTAGTGCCCAAGAACACTGAAGCTTTCTTT.

This clonotype was seen a few times. The chain combines TRBV11-2 with TRBJ2-5; the D call may be TRBD1 or TRBD2 (5 bases each). With 5 bases removed from V and 9 bases from J, the gap between germline ends came to 16 bases. This CDR3 comprises 13 residues. The germline CDR1 and CDR2 sequences are SGHAT and FQNNGV. The CDR3, as DNA: TGTGCCAGCAGCGACTATTTGTTGGGGCCCCAGTACTTC. Amino acids: CASSDYLLGPQYF.

The chain combines TRBV4-2 with TRBJ1-5; D is ambiguous. This CDR3 spans 15 amino acids. Germline values: CDR1 LGHNA, CDR2 YNFKEQ. Trimming pared 0 bases from V and 9 bases from J, leaving 15 bases between. Here the CDR3 DNA reads TGTGCCAGCAGCCAAGAGGAGGTGCCCCTTTCGCCCCAGCATTTT. This translates into CASSQEEVPLSPQHF.

J is TRBJ2-5 and V is TRBV4-3; no clear D gene. Germline CDR1 and CDR2: LGHNA and YSLEER. The CDR3 contains 15 residues. With 1 base removed from V and 5 bases from J, the gap between germline ends came to 14 bases. CDR3 DNA: TGCGCCAGCAGCCAAGGTCGGTCCGCTCGGGAGACCCAGTACTTC. Its translation is CASSQGRSARETQYF.